What follows are 10 T cell receptor beta chains derived from one specimen sequenced in a study of cytomegalovirus exposure and HLA in healthy donors. The PCR ran on 60 Vbeta and 13 Jbeta primers. The assay was immunoSEQ multiplex PCR, and TCRdb's table has in-frame clones only and misses some. Of under 300,000 clones in the sample, 70% to 90% were seen once. Sequencing was done on a sample of PBMCs. Receptors were obtained from a middle-aged man in good health and CMV-seropositive.

The chain has TRBV25-1 and TRBJ2-1; 7 positions match TRBD2. The J segment lost 4 bases and the V segment lost 2 bases, leaving 14 bases of the junction unmatched. The CDR3 loop spans 18 amino acids. The germline gives CDR1 MGHDK, CDR2 SYGVNS. This chain's CDR3 is CASSEAPLGGVTYNEQFF. CDR3 in DNA: TGTGCCAGCAGTGAAGCCCCCTTGGGGGGGGTAACATACAATGAGCAGTTCTTC.

V gene TRBV28 combines with J gene TRBJ1-2; 9 bases fit TRBD1. The V segment lost 10 bases and the J segment 5 bases; nucleotides outside the gene matches: 20. The CDR3 runs to 17 residues. Germline V gives CDR1 MDHEN, CDR2 SYDVKM. CDR3 amino acids: CATFATGGGLDGYGYTF. DNA of the CDR3: TGTGCCACCTTCGCGACAGGGGGAGGATTAGATGGTTATGGCTACACCTTC.

With respect to this clone: A read error may account for a junction end that differs from germline. The rearrangement uses TRBV7-7 and TRBJ2-7; 14 positions match TRBD2. The germline V gene has CDR1 SSHAT and CDR2 FNYEAQ (reference sequence). The CDR3 has 20 amino acids. CDR3 DNA: TGTGCTAGCAGCTCGACTGGGACTAGCGGGAGCCTTGCACCATCCTACGAGCAGTACTTC. Amino acids: CASSSTGTSGSLAPSYEQYF.

The chain recombines TRBV5-1 with TRBJ2-5; D perhaps matches TRBD2 (6 bases). The germline V gene encodes CDR1 SGHRS and CDR2 YFSETQ. Trimming stripped 7 bases from V and 0 bases from J, with 10 bases between. The CDR3 has 13 amino acids. The CDR3 coding sequence is TGCGCCAGCGGGGGGACGTACCAAGAGACCCAGTACTTC. Its protein is CASGGTYQETQYF.

V and J are TRBV5-1 and TRBJ2-5; 7 bases are shared with TRBD2. The J segment lost 4 bases and the V segment lost 8 bases, leaving 17 bases of the junction unmatched. CDR3 length: 16 residues. Germline assignment: CDR1 SGHRS and CDR2 YFSETQ. CDR3 sequence reads: CASRDGGGRGRETQYF. The CDR3 region has the DNA TGCGCCAGTCGTGACGGAGGCGGGAGAGGACGAGAGACCCAGTACTTC.

As to this clone: The sample carries other DNA sequences with the same CDR3. DNA for the CDR3: TGTGCCAGCAGTTACTCCAGTTATAGCAATCAGCCCCAGCATTTT. This gives the protein CASSYSSYSNQPQHF. The chain joins TRBV6-5 to TRBJ1-5; D remains ambiguous. The germline V gene has CDR1 MNHEY and CDR2 SVGAGI. This CDR3 contains 15 residues. Trimming stripped 0 bases from V and 0 bases from J, with 6 bases between.

The rearrangement uses TRBV6-1 and TRBJ1-6; weak D call: TRBD1 (6 bases). The V and J ends lost 2 bases and 5 bases respectively, with 13 bases between them. CDR1 is MNHNS and CDR2 is SASEGT in the germline V gene. The CDR3 covers 16 residues. The chain's CDR3 is CASSEWQGRNNSPLHF. CDR3 nucleotide sequence: TGTGCCAGCAGTGAATGGCAGGGGAGAAATAATTCACCCCTCCACTTT.

The V gene is TRBV7-9, the J gene TRBJ2-7; possible D gene TRBD1, 8 bases. Trimming shortened V by 5 bases and J by 7 bases, and 21 bases separated the two germline ends. The CDR3 is made up of 15 amino acids. Germline-derived CDR1 and CDR2 are SEHNR and FQNEAQ (reference sequence). CDR3 sequence: CASSLTGGGSGEQYF. DNA of the CDR3: TGTGCCAGCAGCCTAACAGGGGGGGGGTCGGGAGAGCAGTACTTC.

The chain has TRBV2 and TRBJ1-3; a weak D match, TRBD1 (5 bases). The CDR3 contains 15 residues. Germline V CDR1 and CDR2: SNHLY, FYNNEI. Trimming took 8 bases from V and 0 from J, leaving 14 bases between them. In DNA form, the CDR3 reads TGTGCCAGCCGACAGTACCCCAGCTCTGGAAACACCATATATTTT. Residues: CASRQYPSSGNTIYF. The whole variable domain, remainder taken from reference TRBV2 and TRBJ1-3, is EPEVTQTPSHQVTQMGQEVILRCVPISNHLYFYWYRQILGQKVEFLVSFYNNEISEKSEIFDDQFSVERPDGSNFTLKIRSTKLEDSAMYFCASRQYPSSGNTIYFGEGSWLTVV.

The chain joins TRBV28 to TRBJ2-6; 7 nucleotides agree with TRBD1. Germline V CDR1 and CDR2: MDHEN, SYDVKM. The CDR3 extends over 19 amino acids. Germline trimming cut 3 bases from V and 0 bases from J; bases unmatched to any gene: 11. As DNA, the CDR3 is TGTGCCAGCAGTTTGACAGGGAATTTTGGTTCCTCTGGGGCCAACGTCCTGACTTTC. Its protein is CASSLTGNFGSSGANVLTF.